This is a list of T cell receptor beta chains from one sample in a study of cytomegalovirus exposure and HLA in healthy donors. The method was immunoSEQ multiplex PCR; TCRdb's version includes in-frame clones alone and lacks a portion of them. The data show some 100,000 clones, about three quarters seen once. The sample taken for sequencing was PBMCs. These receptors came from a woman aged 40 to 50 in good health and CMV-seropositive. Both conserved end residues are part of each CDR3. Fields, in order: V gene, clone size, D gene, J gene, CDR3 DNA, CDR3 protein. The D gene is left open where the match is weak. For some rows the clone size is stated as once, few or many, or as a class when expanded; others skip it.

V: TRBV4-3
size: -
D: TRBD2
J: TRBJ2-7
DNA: TGCGCCAGCAGCCAAGGCCCGGCTAGCGGGGCCACCTACGAGCAGTACTTC
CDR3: CASSQGPASGATYEQYF

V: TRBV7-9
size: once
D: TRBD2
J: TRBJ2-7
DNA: TGTGCCAGCAGCTTGGGACTAGCGGGAATTTACGAGCAGTACTTC
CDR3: CASSLGLAGIYEQYF

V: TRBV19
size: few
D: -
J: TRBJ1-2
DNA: TGTGCCAGCGCCATTGGGGGGAGCTATGGCTACACCTTC
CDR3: CASAIGGSYGYTF

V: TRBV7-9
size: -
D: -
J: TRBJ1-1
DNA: TGTGCCAGCAGCCGCGCGGGGCAGAACACTGAAGCTTTCTTT
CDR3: CASSRAGQNTEAFF

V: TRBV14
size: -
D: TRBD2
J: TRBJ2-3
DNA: TGTGCCAGCAGCCAATGGACTAGCGGTCGCACAGATACGCAGTATTTT
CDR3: CASSQWTSGRTDTQYF

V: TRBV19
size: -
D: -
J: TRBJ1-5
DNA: TGTGCCAGTAAATCTTATCACCGGGACAACAATCAGCCCCAGCATTTT
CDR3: CASKSYHRDNNQPQHF

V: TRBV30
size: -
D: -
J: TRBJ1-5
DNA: TGTGCCTGGAGTGCGGGGAAGCTCGTTGATCAGCCCCAGCATTTT
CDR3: CAWSAGKLVDQPQHF

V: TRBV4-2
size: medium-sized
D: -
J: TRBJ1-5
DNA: TGTGCCAGCAGCCAAGAAACAGGCGAAGGCAATCAGCCCCAGCATTTT
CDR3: CASSQETGEGNQPQHF

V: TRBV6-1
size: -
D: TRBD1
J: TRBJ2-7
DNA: TGTGCCAGCGACAGGGGGCCTTCCTACGAGCAGTACTTC
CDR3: CASDRGPSYEQYF

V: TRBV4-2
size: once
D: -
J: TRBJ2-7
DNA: TGTGCCAGCAGCCAAGGGTTCGGGGAGGAACAGTACTTC
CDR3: CASSQGFGEEQYF

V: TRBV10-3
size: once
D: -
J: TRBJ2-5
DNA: TGTGCCATCAGTGACGGGATTCAAGAGACCCAGTACTTC
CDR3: CAISDGIQETQYF

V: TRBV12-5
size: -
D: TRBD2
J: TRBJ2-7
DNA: TGTGCTAGTGGTTTGGTTCGGGGGGATCAGTACTTC
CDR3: CASGLVRGDQYF

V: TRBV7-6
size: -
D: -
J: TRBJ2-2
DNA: TGTGCCAGCAGCTTAGCCCGCGGCCCTCTAGGGAACACCGGGGAGCTGTTTTTT
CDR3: CASSLARGPLGNTGELFF

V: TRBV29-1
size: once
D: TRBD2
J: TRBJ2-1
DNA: TGCAGCGTTGAATTACTAGCGGGAGGGCCGGGGGAGCAGTTCTTC
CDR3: CSVELLAGGPGEQFF

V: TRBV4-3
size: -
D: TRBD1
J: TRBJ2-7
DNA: TGCGCCAGCAGCCAAGATCGGACAGGAAGCTCCTACGAGCAGTACTTC
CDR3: CASSQDRTGSSYEQYF

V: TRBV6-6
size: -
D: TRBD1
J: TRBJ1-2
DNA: TGTGCCAGCAAAGGGACAGAGAAGGGTGGCTACACCTTC
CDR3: CASKGTEKGGYTF

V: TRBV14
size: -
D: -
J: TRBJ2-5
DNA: TGTGCCAGCAGCCAAAACATCGACCAGGGGGAGACCCAGTACTTC
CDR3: CASSQNIDQGETQYF

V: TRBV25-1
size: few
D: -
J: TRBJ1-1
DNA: TGTGCCAGCAGTTACCTCTTGGAGGCCCTGAACACTGAAGCTTTCTTT
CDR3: CASSYLLEALNTEAFF

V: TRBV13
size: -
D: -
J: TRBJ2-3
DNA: TGTGCCAGCAGCTTAGGGGGGGCCGAGGGACAGTATTTT
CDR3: CASSLGGAEGQYF

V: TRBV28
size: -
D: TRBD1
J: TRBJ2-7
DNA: TGTGCCAGCAGTTTTGGACAGGGCCCCGAGCAGTACTTC
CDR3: CASSFGQGPEQYF

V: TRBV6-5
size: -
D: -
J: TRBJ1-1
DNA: TGTGCCAGCAGTTCCCCACGGGAAGCTTTCTTT
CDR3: CASSSPREAFF